Listed here are 24 T cell receptor beta chains from one sample, sequenced in a study of blood T cell repertoires in COVID-19. Only in-frame clones appear in the TCRdb table, and some are missing; sequencing was by immunoSEQ multiplex PCR. The sample consists of around 46,000 clones, around 87% of them appearing once. The specimen was PBMCs or T cells enriched from blood (not recorded which). Receptor source: a woman in her 50s who had recovered from COVID-19.

This rearrangement joins TRBV28 to TRBJ1-5; TRBD1 is a possible D gene (5 bases). This CDR3 is 15 amino acids long. Trimming removed 6 bases at V and 6 bases at J, with 18 bases between. CDR1 is MDHEN and CDR2 is SYDVKM in the germline V gene. CDR3 sequence reads: CASRTGGGPSQPQHF. The DNA for the CDR3 is TGTGCCAGCAGAACCGGGGGGGGACCGAGTCAGCCCCAGCATTTT.

The rearrangement links TRBV28 to TRBJ2-7; D is perhaps TRBD1 (6 bases). This CDR3 comprises 13 residues. Trimming stripped 6 bases from V and 6 bases from J, with 15 bases between. Germline V gene data show CDR1 as MDHEN and CDR2 as SYDVKM. CDR3 DNA sequence: TGTGCCAGCAGACAGGGATTTCCACCCGAGCAGTACTTC. It is translated as CASRQGFPPEQYF.

The chain recombines TRBV7-9 with TRBJ2-1; 10 nucleotides agree with TRBD2. Germline V lookup: CDR1 SEHNR, CDR2 FQNEAQ (reference sequence). V dropped 2 bases and J dropped 4; count of bases not matched to a gene: 11. The CDR3 has 18 residues. CDR3 residues: CASSLLGSLAGDYNEQFF. CDR3 bases: TGTGCCAGCAGCTTACTAGGCTCCCTAGCGGGAGATTACAATGAGCAGTTCTTC. Variable domain in full (rest from reference TRBV7-9 and TRBJ2-1): DTGVSQNPRHKITKRGQNVTFRCDPISEHNRLYWYRQTLGQGPEFLTYFQNEAQLEKSRLLSDRFSAERPKGSFSTLEIQRTEQGDSAMYLCASSLLGSLAGDYNEQFFGPGTRLTVL.

The chain links TRBV29-1 to TRBJ2-3, with 7 bases that match TRBD1. Germline values: CDR1 SQVTM, CDR2 ANQGSEA. The V gene end was trimmed by 1 base and the J gene end by 4 bases; junction bases not matched to a gene: 11. This CDR3 is 16 amino acids long. CDR3 coding DNA: TGCAGCGTTGAAGGTCGGAGGACAGGTCTGGCAGATACGCAGTATTTT. Its translation: CSVEGRRTGLADTQYF.

The chain is built from TRBV5-4 and TRBJ2-7; 9 bases are a match to TRBD2. The V gene's germline CDR1 is SGHNT and CDR2 YYREEE (reference sequence). Trimming took 0 bases from V and 3 from J; bases not matched to a gene: 7. This CDR3 contains 16 residues. The CDR3 region has the DNA TGTGCCAGCAGCTTGGCCGCTAGCGGGGCAGACTACGAGCAGTACTTC. Translating it yields CASSLAASGADYEQYF.

J is TRBJ2-5 and V is TRBV7-9; a possible D gene is TRBD2 (6 bases). The CDR3 loop spans 15 amino acids. The V end was cut by 6 bases, the J end by 2 bases, with 16 bases between. CDR1 is SEHNR, CDR2 FQNEAQ, per germline (reference sequence). The CDR3 sequence is CASRELAESQETQYF. The CDR3 DNA is TGTGCCAGCAGAGAATTAGCGGAATCGCAAGAGACCCAGTACTTC.

The chain links TRBV7-2 to TRBJ1-2, with D perhaps TRBD1 (5 bases). This CDR3 has 14 amino acids. V lost 4 bases and J lost 2, with 11 bases in between. CDR1 is SGHTA and CDR2 is FQGNSA in the germline V gene. As DNA, the CDR3 is TGTGCCAGCAGCTACGGGCAGGGAAACTATGGCTACACCTTC. Translation gives CASSYGQGNYGYTF.

The V call is TRBV4-3, the J call TRBJ2-7; 7 bases fit TRBD1. The CDR3 is made up of 14 amino acids. V lost 4 bases to trimming and J lost 0 bases; unmatched junction nucleotides: 3. The germline V gene has CDR1 LGHNA and CDR2 YSLEER. As DNA, the CDR3 is TGCGCCAGCAGCCCATGGACAGGCTCCTACGAGCAGTACTTC. Translating gives CASSPWTGSYEQYF.

This sequence joins TRBV28 and TRBJ2-1; 9 bases are shared with TRBD1. The CDR3 covers 15 residues. CDR1 is MDHEN, CDR2 SYDVKM, per germline. The trim removed 6 bases at V and 7 bases at J, leaving 10 bases unmatched. CDR3 DNA: TGTGCCAGCAGCTACTCCGGGACAGGGTGGAATGAGCAGTTCTTC. Translating it yields CASSYSGTGWNEQFF.

The chain carries TRBV7-2 and TRBJ2-2; no firm D call. V was clipped by 2 bases and J by 4 bases, with 2 bases between them. From germline, CDR1 is SGHTA and CDR2 FQGNSA. There are 12 residues in the CDR3. This chain's CDR3 is CASSLLTGELFF. CDR3 DNA sequence: TGTGCCAGCAGCTTACTCACCGGGGAGCTGTTTTTT.

This clone was counted between two and nine times. J is TRBJ1-1 and V is TRBV3-1 (or the pseudogene TRBV3-2), with TRBD1 as a possible D gene (6 bases). The CDR3 contains 16 residues. Germline-derived CDR1 and CDR2 are LGHDT and YNNKEL (reference sequence). The V and J ends lost 1 base and 4 bases respectively, with 16 bases between them. Here the CDR3 reads CASSQGAGDLGTEAFF. The CDR3 bases are TGTGCCAGCAGCCAAGGGGCAGGGGATTTGGGCACTGAAGCTTTCTTT.

The chain is built from TRBV4-2 and TRBJ2-1, with TRBD2 matching 8 bases. CDR3 length equals 17 residues. From germline, CDR1 is LGHNA and CDR2 YNFKEQ. Unmatched junction bases numbered 8, after V lost 0 bases and J lost 4 bases. The CDR3 sequence is CASSQDGASGYYNEQFF. In DNA form, the CDR3 reads TGTGCCAGCAGCCAAGATGGGGCTAGCGGGTATTACAATGAGCAGTTCTTC.

The V gene is TRBV10-3, the J gene TRBJ2-7, with 10 bases lining up with TRBD1. Losses at the gene ends were 10 bases for V and 6 bases for J; bases not matched to a gene: 15. CDR3 length: 15 amino acids. The germline V gene has CDR1 ENHRY and CDR2 SYGVKD. The CDR3 bases are TGTGCCACCACGGGAACCGGGACAGGGGCTCGCGAGCAGTACTTC. Translated, it gives CATTGTGTGAREQYF.

The J gene is TRBJ1-5, the V gene TRBV27; no clear D gene. This CDR3 region has 17 residues. In germline, CDR1 is MNHEY, CDR2 SMNVEV (reference sequence). V was shortened by 3 bases and J by 2 bases, with 17 bases between the two germline ends. The CDR3 nucleotides read TGTGCCAGCAGTTTCGACTGTCCACGGTTGGGCAATCAGCCCCAGCATTTT. Protein: CASSFDCPRLGNQPQHF.

The rearrangement uses TRBV4-3 and TRBJ1-5; D is unresolved. The germline V gene encodes CDR1 LGHNA and CDR2 YSLEER. The CDR3 contains 14 residues. Trimming took 4 bases from V and 0 from J, leaving 7 bases between them. CDR3 sequence: CASSPSTSNQPQHF. In DNA, the CDR3 is TGCGCCAGCAGCCCAAGCACTAGCAATCAGCCCCAGCATTTT.

The gene calls are TRBV3-1 (or the pseudogene TRBV3-2) and TRBJ2-7; 13 bases align to TRBD2. CDR1 and CDR2 (germline): LGHDT, YNNKEL (reference sequence). CDR3 length: 16 residues. Unmatched junction bases numbered 10, after V lost 4 bases and J lost 7 bases. The CDR3: CASSPTGLAGAGEQYF. DNA for the CDR3: TGTGCCAGCAGCCCAACCGGACTAGCGGGAGCTGGTGAGCAGTACTTC.

The chain links TRBV15 to TRBJ2-3, with 7 bases identical to TRBD2. Germline-derived CDR1 and CDR2 are LNHNV and YYDKDF (reference sequence). This CDR3 has 14 amino acids. Trimming took 3 bases from V and 4 from J; bases not matched to a gene: 4. This CDR3 reads CATSSGLEPDTQYF. The CDR3 DNA follows: TGTGCCACCAGCAGCGGACTAGAACCAGATACGCAGTATTTT.

This clone was seen more than once but under ten times. The chain is built from TRBV7-3 and TRBJ2-2, with a weak D call TRBD1 (5 bases). Germline V CDR1 and CDR2: SGHTA, FQGTGA. V was clipped by 5 bases and J by 1 base, with 14 bases between them. This CDR3 is built from 16 residues. The CDR3 DNA reads TGTGCCAGCAGCGATACCCAAGGACAGAACACCGGGGAGCTGTTTTTT. Translated: CASSDTQGQNTGELFF.

The genes are TRBV28 and TRBJ1-6; 8 bases fit TRBD1. CDR3 length: 15 residues. After removal of 1 base from V and 7 bases from J, the junction contained 3 bases not matched to a gene. Germline CDR1 reads MDHEN; CDR2 reads SYDVKM. The CDR3 spells CASSLLDRVNSPLHF. CDR3 nucleotides: TGTGCCAGCAGTTTATTGGACAGGGTGAATTCACCCCTCCACTTT.

The chain carries TRBV19 and TRBJ2-5, with D perhaps matching TRBD2 (7 bases). This CDR3 spans 15 amino acids. V was cut by 3 bases and J by 5 bases, with 16 bases left in between. Germline V lookup: CDR1 LNHDA, CDR2 SQIVND (reference sequence). The CDR3 reads CASSIGGAGDETQYF. CDR3 nucleotides: TGTGCCAGTAGTATTGGGGGGGCAGGGGACGAGACCCAGTACTTC.

V usage is TRBV19 and J usage is TRBJ2-2; 7 bases are shared with TRBD2. Germline assignment: CDR1 LNHDA and CDR2 SQIVND (reference sequence). J lost 1 base, V lost 7 bases, and 9 bases had no gene match. The CDR3 extends over 16 amino acids. The CDR3 loop is CASTHGTNLNTGELFF. CDR3 DNA sequence: TGTGCCAGTACCCATGGGACTAACTTGAACACCGGGGAGCTGTTTTTT.

This sequence joins TRBV28 and TRBJ2-2; TRBD1 aligns across 11 bases. Germline CDR1 MDHEN, CDR2 SYDVKM. V gave up 5 bases and J gave up 6 bases; unmatched junction bases: 5. This CDR3 spans 15 amino acids. CDR3 bases: TGTGCCAGCAGTACCGGACAGGGGGCCGCCGGGGAGCTGTTTTTT. It is translated as CASSTGQGAAGELFF.

This clone has only one observation. Here the CDR3 reads CASSLDSLSNQPQHF. In DNA, the CDR3 is TGTGCCAGCAGCTTGGACAGTCTTAGCAATCAGCCCCAGCATTTT. The chain links TRBV5-5 to TRBJ1-5, with no clear D. The CDR3 is 15 residues long. Trimming cost V 0 bases and J 0 bases, with 7 bases left between them. Germline CDR1 and CDR2: SGHKS and YYEKEE (reference sequence).

The chain has TRBV30 and TRBJ1-1; D call uncertain. The CDR3 totals 13 residues. Trimming stripped 0 bases from V and 1 base from J, with 6 bases between. Germline CDR1 is GTSNPN and CDR2 is SVGIG (reference sequence). The CDR3 spells CAWSVAGNTEAFF. The CDR3 DNA follows: TGTGCCTGGAGTGTGGCAGGGAACACTGAAGCTTTCTTT.